The clone carrying this TCR beta chain has a handful of counts. Its antigen is currently unknown. The sample's time point: newly diagnosed GD, antithyroid drugs for less than 3 months. RNA extracted from PBMCs served as the sequencing template. Researchers made TCR beta libraries by using iRepertoire HTBI primers and running Arm-PCR on CDR3 regions. TCRdb re-analysed the multiplex PCR reads in MiXCR, keeping a single row per CDR3 protein. The sample carries about 420,000 distinct CDR3 sequences, approximately 16% recorded once. This specimen belongs to a study of regulatory T cells in long-lasting Graves disease. Study results and caveats: Since the sample size was small, accuracy may have been reduced. Less diverse TCR repertoires were seen in persistent Graves' patients than in newly diagnosed ones.

V was pared by 2 bases and J by 5 bases, with 13 bases between. The germline V gene encodes CDR1 MNHEY and CDR2 SMNVEV (reference sequence). CDR3 length: 14 residues. These data were also reused for a study on T cells in Graves' hyperthyroidism and ophthalmopathy. From that study: From stable hyperthyroidism, ophthalmopathy was set apart by a 13 V-J model.

The specimen was peripheral blood mononuclear cells (PBMCs), collected at new diagnosis, from a patient treated with antithyroid drugs. The genes are TRBV27 and TRBJ2-7; D may correspond to TRBD1 or TRBD2 (5 bases each). The sequence was collected from a woman younger than 35 with Graves disease. The CDR3 is CASSLPGTGHEQYF. The CDR3 coding sequence is TGTGCCAGCAGTTTACCGGGGACCGGCCACGAGCAGTACTTC.